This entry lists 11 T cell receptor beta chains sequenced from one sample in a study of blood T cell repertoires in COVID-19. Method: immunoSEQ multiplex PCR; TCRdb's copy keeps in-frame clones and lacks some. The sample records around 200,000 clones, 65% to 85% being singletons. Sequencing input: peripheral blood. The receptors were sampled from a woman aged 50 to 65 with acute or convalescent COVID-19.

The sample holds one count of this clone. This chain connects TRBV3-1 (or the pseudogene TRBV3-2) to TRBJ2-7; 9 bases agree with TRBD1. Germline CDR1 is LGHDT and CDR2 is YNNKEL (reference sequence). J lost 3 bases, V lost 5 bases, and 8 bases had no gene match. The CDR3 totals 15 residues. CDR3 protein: CASSSPGQGIYEQYF. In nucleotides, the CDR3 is TGTGCCAGCAGCTCCCCTGGACAGGGGATCTACGAGCAGTACTTC.

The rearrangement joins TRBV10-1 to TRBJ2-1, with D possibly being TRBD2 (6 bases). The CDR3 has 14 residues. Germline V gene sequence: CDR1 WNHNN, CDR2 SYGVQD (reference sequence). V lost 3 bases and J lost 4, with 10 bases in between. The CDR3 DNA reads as TGCGCCAGCAGTGACTCCCTAGCGTACAATGAGCAGTTCTTC. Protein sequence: CASSDSLAYNEQFF.

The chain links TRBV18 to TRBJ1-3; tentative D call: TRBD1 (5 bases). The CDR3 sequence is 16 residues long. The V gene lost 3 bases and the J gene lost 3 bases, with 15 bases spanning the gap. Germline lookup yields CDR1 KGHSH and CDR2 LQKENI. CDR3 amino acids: CASSPSETVGGNTIYF. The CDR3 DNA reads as TGTGCCAGCTCACCCTCCGAGACAGTAGGTGGAAACACCATATATTTT.

The CDR3 nucleotides read TGTGCCAGCAGTTCTAGACTCAGGGGTGGCGAGCAGTACTTC. It encodes CASSSRLRGGEQYF. This chain uses TRBV7-2 with TRBJ2-7, with D tentatively TRBD1 (6 bases). The germline V gene has CDR1 SGHTA and CDR2 FQGNSA. There are 14 residues in the CDR3. V was cut by 6 bases and J by 6 bases, with 18 bases left in between. Supplemented by reference TRBV7-2 and TRBJ2-7, the full variable domain reads GAGVSQSPSNKVTEKGKDVELRCDPISGHTALYWYRQSLGQGLEFLIYFQGNSAPDKSGLPSDRFSAERTGGSVSTLTIQRTQQEDSAVYLCASSSRLRGGEQYFGPGTRLTVT.

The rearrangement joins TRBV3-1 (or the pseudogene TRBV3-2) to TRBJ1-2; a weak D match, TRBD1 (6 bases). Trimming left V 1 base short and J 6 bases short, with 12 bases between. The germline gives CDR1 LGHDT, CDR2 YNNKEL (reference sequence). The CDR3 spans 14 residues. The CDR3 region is CASSQVGTTDGYTF. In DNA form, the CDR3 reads TGTGCCAGCAGCCAAGTTGGGACAACGGATGGCTACACCTTC.

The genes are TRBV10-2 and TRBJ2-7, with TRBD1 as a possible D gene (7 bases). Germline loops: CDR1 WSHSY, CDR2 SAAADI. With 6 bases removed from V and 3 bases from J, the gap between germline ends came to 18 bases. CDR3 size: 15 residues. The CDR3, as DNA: TGCGCCAGCAGCCCGACAGGGCCGGGGGTCTACGAGCAGTACTTC. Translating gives CASSPTGPGVYEQYF.

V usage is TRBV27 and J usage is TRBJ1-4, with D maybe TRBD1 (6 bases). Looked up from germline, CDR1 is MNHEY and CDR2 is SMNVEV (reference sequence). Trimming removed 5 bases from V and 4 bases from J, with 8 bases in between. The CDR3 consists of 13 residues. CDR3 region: CASSGQLNEKLFF. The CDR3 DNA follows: TGTGCCAGCAGTGGACAGCTTAATGAAAAACTGTTTTTT.

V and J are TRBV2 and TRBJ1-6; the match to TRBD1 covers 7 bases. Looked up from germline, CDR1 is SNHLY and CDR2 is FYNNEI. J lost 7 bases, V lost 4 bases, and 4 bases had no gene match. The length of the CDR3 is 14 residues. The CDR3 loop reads CASSVGQTNSPLHF. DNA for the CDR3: TGTGCCAGCAGTGTGGGACAGACAAATTCACCCCTCCACTTT.

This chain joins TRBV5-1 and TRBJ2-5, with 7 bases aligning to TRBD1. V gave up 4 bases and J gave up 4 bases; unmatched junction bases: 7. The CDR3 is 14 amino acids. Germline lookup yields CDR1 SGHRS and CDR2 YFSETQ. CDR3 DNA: TGCGCCAGCAGCGCAAACAGGGGCCCAGAGACCCAGTACTTC. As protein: CASSANRGPETQYF.

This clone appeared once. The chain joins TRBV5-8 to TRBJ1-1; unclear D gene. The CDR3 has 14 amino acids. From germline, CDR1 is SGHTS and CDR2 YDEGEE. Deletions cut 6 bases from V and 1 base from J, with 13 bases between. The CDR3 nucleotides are TGTGCCAGCACCCCTCGGTCCAAGAACACTGAAGCTTTCTTT. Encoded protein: CASTPRSKNTEAFF.

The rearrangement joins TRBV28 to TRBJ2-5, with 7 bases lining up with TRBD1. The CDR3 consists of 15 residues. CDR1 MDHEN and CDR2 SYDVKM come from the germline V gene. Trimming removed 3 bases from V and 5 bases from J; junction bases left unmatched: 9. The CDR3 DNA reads TGTGCCAGCAGTTTCGTGGGCAGGGGGAGTGAGACCCAGTACTTC. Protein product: CASSFVGRGSETQYF.